This TCR beta chain comes out of a study of beta chain features in type 1 diabetes (dated by TCRdb to 2016 to 2019). Some background on the complete study: No differences in mean age, gender distribution, total cell number or subset yield were found between patients and healthy donors. A total of around 110,000,000 sorted cells were examined across all samples, and RNA yield correlated strongly with the number of cells per subset. Whereas all 28 donors provided naive and central memory subsets, regulatory and stem cell-like memory subsets were isolated from just 8 patients and roughly 8 healthy donors. In the study, TCRB repertoires of sorted circulating CD4+ T cell subsets from recently diagnosed type 1 diabetes patients were compared with those of matched healthy donors. Broader findings and caveats from the paper: In all four CD4+ subsets, TCRB CDR3 length was moderately but significantly shorter in type 1 diabetes patients. Because cDNA was sequenced instead of genomic DNA, highly expressing activated cells could be over-represented, though the groups showed no difference in activation or CD3 levels. Patients with type 1 diabetes made fewer insertions and deleted more nucleotides at VDJ recombination sites, implying thymic rearrangement abnormalities. The naive, central memory and regulatory TCRB repertoires appeared to resemble one another more closely among patients than among healthy donors. Shorter templates might have been favored by PCR, but patient and control samples were amplified and corrected together, so both groups would have been affected equally by any skew. Only small numbers of individuals were included in the HLA sub-analyses, which left unresolved whether HLA type had any influence on TCRB rearrangement.

Reading from cysteine to phenylalanine, the CDR3 counts 14 amino acids. Only the CDR3 portion is preserved as DNA: 42 bases, with reading frame beginning at the first base. CDR1 SEHNR and CDR2 FQNEAQ are derived from the germline V gene (reference sequence). Trimming at the junction amounts to 5 bases on V and 1 base on J, and the germline ends lie 11 bases apart. Each donor gave one peripheral blood draw, averaging roughly 100 mL, which was collected into heparinised tubes. Using a panel that included CD45RO, CCR7, CD25, CD127, CD95 and CD27, naive, central memory, regulatory and stem cell-like memory CD4+ T cells were sorted on a BD FACSAria II. A purity above 98% was achieved for all sorted populations. PBMCs were isolated immediately by Lymphoprep density gradient centrifugation and stained directly without culture. So that batch effects would be minimized, each experiment stained and sorted samples in pairs, pairing one healthy donor with one patient.

Remarks on this clone: No antigen is known for it. No per-base quality is available; no much larger clone lies one base away.

The entire amount of isolated RNA was reverse transcribed using the High Capacity cDNA Reverse Transcription Kit, so the sequenced TCRB transcripts were expressed ones. Naive, central memory and regulatory T cell samples underwent deep immunoSEQ sequencing, averaging around 4 million total reads per sample. After sorted cells were lysed in RLT buffer, RNA was extracted with DNase-treated RNeasy Micro or Mini kits, with the choice depending on cell number. To prevent cross-contamination, every cell subset was processed on its own, while patient and healthy donor samples were processed together. The immunoSEQ multiplex PCR was used to amplify TCRB sequences from cDNA, yielding 87-bp fragments that span the CDR3 region. The amplicons were sequenced using the Illumina HiSeq platform. The original pipeline was this. Synthetic template baselines were used to correct PCR bias computationally, reads within Hamming distance 2 were collapsed together, and singletons that could not be merged were discarded. By aligning reads against IMGT, V, D and J genes, CDR3 length, and insertions or deletions at six rearrangement sites were assigned. Within each subset, clonotype counts were normalized to sorted cell number, and only after that were true diversity and Gini coefficients computed with the tcR R package. Repertoire sharing was quantified using the overlap coefficient calculated on TCRB nucleotide sequences. TCRdb's version of the immuneACCESS table is confined to in-frame rearrangements and falls short of the full clone set. An unresolved V gene accounts for under half of the shortfall where checked; the remainder is of unknown origin. V and J calls and clone size are those listed in that table; D and trimming were worked out from the DNA. In this sample the table shows roughly 300,000 clones, 6.5% to 10% of which occur a single time. Clones ranked in the top ten supply less than 0.45% of the sample.

The source is a young woman in good health. The sample comprised central memory CD4+ T cells from blood. Recombination linked TRBV7-9 to TRBJ1-1; the D gene remains uncertain. The DNA sequence reads TGTGCCAGCAGCCCGGGAACCTGGAACACTGAAGCTTTCTTT. Translated, it reads CASSPGTWNTEAFF.